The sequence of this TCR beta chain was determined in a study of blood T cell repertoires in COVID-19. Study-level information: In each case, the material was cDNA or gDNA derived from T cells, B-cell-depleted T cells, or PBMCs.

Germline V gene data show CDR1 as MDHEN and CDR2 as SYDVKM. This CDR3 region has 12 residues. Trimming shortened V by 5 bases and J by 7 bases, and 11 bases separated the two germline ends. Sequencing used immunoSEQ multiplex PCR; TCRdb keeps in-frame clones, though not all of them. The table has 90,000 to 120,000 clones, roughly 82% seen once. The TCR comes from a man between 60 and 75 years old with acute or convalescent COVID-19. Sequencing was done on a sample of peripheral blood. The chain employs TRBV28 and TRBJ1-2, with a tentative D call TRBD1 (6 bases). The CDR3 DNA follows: TGTGCCAGCAGTGACACAGGGTTTGGCTACACCTTC. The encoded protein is CASSDTGFGYTF.